The 15 T cell receptor beta chains reported below all come from one sample, sequenced in a study of response to subunit inactivated influenza vaccine. MiXCR, run by TCRdb on the RT-PCR reads, gives a single entry per CDR3 protein. The sample holds hundreds of thousands of distinct CDR3 sequences, more than 15% seen once. This specimen was PBMCs from blood, taken 11 to 12 days after vaccination. These receptors all come from a man in his fifties or sixties who received an inactivated influenza vaccine.

This clonotype was detected only a few times. The chain carries TRBV6-2 or TRBV6-3 and TRBJ1-1; D perhaps matches TRBD1 (6 bases). The germline V and J ends were trimmed by 10 bases and 6 bases, with 12 bases remaining between them. The germline gives CDR1 MNHEY, CDR2 SVGEGT. The CDR3 loop spans 11 amino acids. The DNA of the CDR3 is TGTGCCACCAGGGGCGGTTCTGAAGCTTTCTTT. Translated, it gives CATRGGSEAFF.

The chain joins TRBV11-2 to TRBJ1-1, with D possibly matching TRBD1 (5 bases). CDR1 is SGHAT and CDR2 is FQNNGV in the germline V gene. There are 14 residues in the CDR3. Between the trimmed V and J ends, which lost 1 base and 3 bases, there was a span of 9 bases. CDR3 in amino acids: CASSLGGVHTEAFF. CDR3 bases: TGTGCCAGCAGCTTAGGGGGGGTTCACACTGAAGCTTTCTTT.

This clonotype was counted at least ten times. V usage is TRBV7-9 and J usage is TRBJ1-2; no clear D. Trimming stripped 2 bases from V and 2 bases from J, with 12 bases between. CDR3 length: 15 amino acids. The germline CDR1 and CDR2 sequences are SEHNR and FQNEAQ (reference sequence). CDR3 loop: CASSLSSAANYGYTF. The CDR3 region has the DNA TGTGCCAGCAGCTTATCGTCAGCCGCCAACTATGGCTACACCTTC.

This clonotype came up a few times. The chain employs TRBV18 and TRBJ2-3; no reliable D call. The V and J ends lost 4 bases and 4 bases respectively, with 15 bases between them. Germline CDR1 and CDR2: KGHSH and LQKENI. The CDR3 contains 15 residues. CDR3 region: CASSLDQPAADTQYF. The CDR3 DNA follows: TGTGCCAGCTCACTGGACCAACCAGCAGCAGATACGCAGTATTTT. Full variable domain (remainder filled in from reference TRBV18 and TRBJ2-3): NAGVMQNPRHLVRRRGQEARLRCSPMKGHSHVYWYRQLPEEGLKFMVYLQKENIIDESGMPKERFSAEFPKEGPSILRIQQVVRGDSAAYFCASSLDQPAADTQYFGPGTRLTVL.

The chain has TRBV6-2 or TRBV6-3 and TRBJ2-7; weak D call: TRBD2 (6 bases). Germline assignment: CDR1 MNHEY and CDR2 SVGEGT. The V and J ends lost 7 bases and 5 bases respectively, with 15 bases between them. This CDR3 contains 13 residues. The CDR3 DNA reads TGTGCCAGCACCGGGACTTCTTCCAACGAGCAGTACTTC. It encodes CASTGTSSNEQYF.

This rearrangement joins TRBV10-3 to TRBJ2-3; the D gene is possibly TRBD2 (6 bases). V was cut by 3 bases and J by 6 bases, with 19 bases left in between. Germline assignment: CDR1 ENHRY and CDR2 SYGVKD. This CDR3 is built from 16 residues. This chain's CDR3 is CAISDRDSAEMDTQYF. The CDR3 coding sequence is TGTGCCATCAGTGACCGGGACTCCGCCGAGATGGATACGCAGTATTTT.

The chain uses TRBV7-2 and TRBJ2-7, with 8 bases that match TRBD2. Unmatched junction bases numbered 5, after V lost 1 base and J lost 0 bases. From germline, CDR1 is SGHTA and CDR2 FQGNSA. The length of the CDR3 is 16 residues. CDR3 residues: CASSLVGGGFSYEQYF. The DNA of the CDR3 is TGTGCCAGCAGCTTAGTTGGCGGGGGGTTCTCCTACGAGCAGTACTTC.

This clonotype was detected only a few times. The chain couples TRBV28 to TRBJ2-5, with 7 nucleotides matching TRBD2. The ends lost 2 bases at V and 0 bases at J; junction bases unmatched: 0. The CDR3 totals 14 residues. CDR1 MDHEN and CDR2 SYDVKM come from the germline V gene. The CDR3 spells CASSLGTNQETQYF. CDR3 DNA: TGTGCCAGCAGTTTAGGGACTAACCAAGAGACCCAGTACTTC.

This clonotype turned up a few times. J is TRBJ2-7 and V is TRBV20-1, with 13 bases lining up with TRBD2. This CDR3 spans 15 amino acids. The V gene end was trimmed by 2 bases and the J gene end by 5 bases; junction bases not matched to a gene: 6. Germline V gene lookup returns CDR1 DFQATT and CDR2 SNEGSKA (reference sequence). This chain's CDR3 is CSARKGTSGMDEQYF. CDR3 sequence (DNA): TGCAGTGCTAGAAAGGGGACTAGCGGGATGGACGAGCAGTACTTC.

The chain is built from TRBV7-8 and TRBJ2-6; maybe TRBD1 (5 bases). The germline V gene encodes CDR1 SGHVS and CDR2 FQNEAQ. Trimming removed 9 bases from V and 0 bases from J, with 15 bases in between. The CDR3 runs to 16 residues. DNA for the CDR3: TGTGCCAGTAGAATCCTACAGGACTCTGGGGCCAACGTCCTGACTTTC. Translating it yields CASRILQDSGANVLTF.

In this sample, this clonotype turned up a few times. The rearrangement links TRBV2 to TRBJ1-3; 10 bases fit TRBD1. CDR3 length: 15 residues. V was clipped by 5 bases and J by 4 bases; unmatched bases: 5. Germline V gene data show CDR1 as SNHLY and CDR2 as FYNNEI. The CDR3 DNA reads as TGTGCCAGCAGTCCTGACAGGGGGCGAGGAAACACCATATATTTT. This encodes CASSPDRGRGNTIYF.

This clonotype was counted many times. The rearrangement uses TRBV12-3 or TRBV12-4 and TRBJ2-3; D remains unclear. V shed 7 bases and J shed 2 bases, with 16 bases lying between them. CDR3 length equals 15 residues. Here the CDR3 reads CASTLLGTDTDTQYF. The CDR3 DNA reads as TGTGCCAGCACTCTTTTAGGCACGGACACAGATACGCAGTATTTT.

This clonotype was observed many times. V gene TRBV5-1 combines with J gene TRBJ1-6, with no clear D. The CDR3 loop spans 13 amino acids. Germline CDR1 SGHRS, CDR2 YFSETQ. V lost 0 bases, J lost 7 bases, and 5 bases lay in between. The DNA for the CDR3 is TGCGCCAGCAGCTTGGAAAGGAATTCACCCCTCCACTTT. Protein: CASSLERNSPLHF.

The rearrangement joins TRBV20-1 to TRBJ1-2; weak D call: TRBD1 (5 bases). V lost 3 bases to trimming and J lost 10 bases, with 12 bases between them. There are 11 residues in the CDR3. Per the germline V gene, CDR1 is DFQATT and CDR2 is SNEGSKA (reference sequence). The CDR3 is CSASAQGYYTF. For the CDR3, the DNA is TGCAGTGCTAGCGCCCAGGGATACTACACCTTC.

This clonotype was seen many times. The DNA of the CDR3 is TGCAGTGCTAGAGATCCCGGGAGGGCCTACAATGAGCAGTTCTTC. It yields the protein CSARDPGRAYNEQFF. V and J are TRBV20-1 and TRBJ2-1; the match to TRBD2 covers 8 bases. The CDR3 runs 15 residues. Germline trimming cut 0 bases from V and 2 bases from J; bases unmatched to any gene: 3. Germline V gene data show CDR1 as DFQATT and CDR2 as SNEGSKA (reference sequence).